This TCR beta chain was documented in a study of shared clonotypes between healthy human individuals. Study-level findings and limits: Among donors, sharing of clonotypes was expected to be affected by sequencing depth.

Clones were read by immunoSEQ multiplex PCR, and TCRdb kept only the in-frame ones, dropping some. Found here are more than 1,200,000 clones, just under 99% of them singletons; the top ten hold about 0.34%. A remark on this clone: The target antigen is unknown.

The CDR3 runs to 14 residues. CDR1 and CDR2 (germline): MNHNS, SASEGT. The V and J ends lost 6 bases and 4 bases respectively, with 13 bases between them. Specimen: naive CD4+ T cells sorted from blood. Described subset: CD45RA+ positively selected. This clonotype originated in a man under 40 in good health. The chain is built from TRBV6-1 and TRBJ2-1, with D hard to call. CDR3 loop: CASRTYDKYNEQFF. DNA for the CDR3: TGTGCCAGCAGAACCTACGACAAATACAATGAGCAGTTCTTC.